One and the same sample provided the 24 T cell receptor beta chains below, sequenced in a study of spatial heterogeneity in lung cancer. Study results and limitations: It was found that expanded intratumoral alpha and beta TCR counts tracked tumor mutation counts.

As to time point: sample taken at primary tumor resection. Their antigens remain unidentified. In TCRdb, the 5' RACE reads were re-called with MiXCR into one record per CDR3 protein. The repertoire holds 25,000 to 30,000 distinct CDR3 sequences, with about 6.6% as singletons. The sequencing here drew on lung tumor tissue, taken at surgery. The receptors shown here come from a male donor with early-stage non-small cell lung cancer.

This clonotype was counted at least ten times. The chain employs TRBV6-5 and TRBJ2-7; unclear D gene. Germline CDR1 MNHEY, CDR2 SVGAGI. This CDR3 spans 14 amino acids. The ends were cut back, 5 bases at V and 0 bases at J, with 11 bases in the middle. DNA for the CDR3: TGTGCCAGCAGTCTAGACCCAAGCTCCTACGAGCAGTACTTC. Protein: CASSLDPSSYEQYF.

This clonotype was recorded many times. The chain has TRBV7-9 and TRBJ1-1; D remains ambiguous. The CDR3 is made up of 14 amino acids. V was clipped by 3 bases and J by 6 bases, with 14 bases between them. The V gene's germline CDR1 is SEHNR and CDR2 FQNEAQ (reference sequence). The DNA of the CDR3 is TGTGCCAGCAGCTTCGGAGGTGGGTCCGCTGAAGCTTTCTTT. The encoded protein is CASSFGGGSAEAFF.

This clonotype was seen more than once but under ten times. This CDR3 is CASSPQSATRETQYF. The CDR3 DNA reads TGTGCCAGCAGCCCCCAGTCGGCCACACGGGAGACCCAGTACTTC. The chain carries TRBV7-2 and TRBJ2-5; D is unclear. The CDR3 is 15 amino acids. Germline CDR1 is SGHTA and CDR2 is FQGNSA. V was cut by 5 bases and J by 5 bases, with 18 bases left in between.

This clonotype was recorded many times. The chain carries TRBV6-6 and TRBJ1-5; D unresolved. The V end lost 7 bases, the J end lost 4 bases, and 14 bases lay between the germline ends. CDR3 size: 14 residues. Germline-derived CDR1 and CDR2 are MNHNY and SVGAGI (reference sequence). The CDR3 region is CASNPDIGNQPQHF. Written as DNA, the CDR3 is TGTGCCAGCAACCCCGACATAGGTAATCAGCCCCAGCATTTT.

This clonotype came up a few times. This chain connects TRBV7-2 to TRBJ2-5; maybe TRBD1 (5 bases). Germline CDR1 SGHTA, CDR2 FQGNSA. CDR3 length: 15 amino acids. V lost 5 bases to trimming and J lost 1 base, with 14 bases between them. CDR3 loop: CASSEGASLQETQYF. DNA for the CDR3: TGTGCCAGCAGCGAAGGGGCCTCCCTCCAAGAGACCCAGTACTTC.

This clonotype was counted only a few times. V and J are TRBV27 and TRBJ1-3, with unresolved D. V lost 6 bases, J lost 0 bases, and 12 bases lay in between. The length of the CDR3 is 15 residues. Per germline, CDR1 MNHEY and CDR2 SMNVEV (reference sequence). CDR3 sequence (DNA): TGTGCCAGCAGCTCCGGACGGACCTCTGGAAACACCATATATTTT. Its protein product is CASSSGRTSGNTIYF.

This clonotype has at least ten counts. The chain uses TRBV12-3 or TRBV12-4 and TRBJ1-5, with 7 bases aligning to TRBD1. The CDR3 is made up of 15 amino acids. Losses at the gene ends were 6 bases for V and 4 bases for J; bases not matched to a gene: 9. CDR3 in amino acids: CASRRTGLLNQPQHF. In DNA form, the CDR3 reads TGTGCCAGCAGACGGACAGGACTTCTGAATCAGCCCCAGCATTTT.

The sample holds a few counts of this clonotype. V is TRBV7-8 and J is TRBJ1-2; TRBD1 matches at 7 bases. CDR1 SGHVS and CDR2 FQNEAQ come from the germline V gene. CDR3 length equals 15 residues. V was pared by 0 bases and J by 4 bases, with 5 bases of the junction left unmatched. DNA for the CDR3: TGTGCCAGCAGCTTAGCCAGAGGGACAGTCTATGGCTACACCTTC. As protein: CASSLARGTVYGYTF.

This clonotype was counted ten times or more. The chain couples TRBV10-2 to TRBJ1-6, with 8 bases aligning to TRBD1. Trimming removed 5 bases from V and 10 bases from J; junction bases left unmatched: 7. This CDR3 region has 14 residues. Germline V CDR1 and CDR2: WSHSY, SAAADI. The CDR3, as DNA: TGCGCCAGCAGTATACAGGGGGAGAGATCACCCCTCCACTTT. Translation gives CASSIQGERSPLHF.

Notes on this clonotype: This clone may be a read error of a much larger clone one base away. A read error is likely, as this CDR3 ends without the conserved phenylalanine or tryptophan. V is TRBV28 and J is TRBJ1-3; perhaps TRBD1 as D (6 bases). Per germline, CDR1 MDHEN and CDR2 SYDVKM. CDR3 length equals 15 residues. Trimming removed 6 bases from V and 0 bases from J, with 12 bases in between. This CDR3 reads CASSRQGSSGNTIYL. In nucleotides, the CDR3 is TGTGCCAGCAGCCGCCAGGGGTCCTCTGGAAACACCATATATCTT.

This clonotype was detected many times. The chain carries TRBV28 and TRBJ1-2, with a possible D match to TRBD1 (5 bases). This CDR3 has 15 residues. Trimming pared 6 bases from V and 2 bases from J, leaving 16 bases between. CDR1 and CDR2 (germline): MDHEN, SYDVKM. The chain's CDR3 is CASSQPGRGNYGYTF. CDR3 nucleotide sequence: TGTGCCAGCAGCCAACCGGGACGGGGAAACTATGGCTACACCTTC.

This clonotype was counted ten times or more. The chain couples TRBV20-1 to TRBJ2-7, with 10 bases lining up with TRBD2. CDR1 is DFQATT and CDR2 is SNEGSKA in the germline V gene (reference sequence). CDR3 length: 13 amino acids. V lost 6 bases, J lost 6 bases, and 8 bases stayed unmatched. CDR3 sequence (DNA): TGCAGTGCAGACAGCGGGGGGGCCGGCGAGCAGTACTTC. This encodes CSADSGGAGEQYF.

The V call is TRBV9, the J call TRBJ2-5; possible D gene TRBD1, 5 bases. V lost 3 bases, J lost 1 base, and 10 bases lay in between. The CDR3 contains 14 residues. Per germline, CDR1 SGDLS and CDR2 YYNGEE. For the CDR3, the DNA is TGTGCCAGCAGCGCCCGACAGATCCAAGAGACCCAGTACTTC. This sequence encodes CASSARQIQETQYF.

V gene TRBV28 combines with J gene TRBJ2-7, with 9 bases aligning to TRBD1. CDR3 size: 15 residues. V shed 6 bases, J shed 2 bases, and the junction held 8 bases outside the gene matches. The V gene's germline CDR1 is MDHEN and CDR2 SYDVKM. The CDR3, as DNA: TGTGCCAGCAGCCCGGGGACAGGGCCGACCTACGAGCAGTACTTC. Its translation is CASSPGTGPTYEQYF.

This clonotype has more than one count but fewer than ten. The V call is TRBV20-1, the J call TRBJ1-2, with TRBD1 as a possible D gene (6 bases). CDR1 is DFQATT, CDR2 SNEGSKA, per germline (reference sequence). V lost 6 bases to trimming and J lost 3 bases, with 14 bases between them. The CDR3 runs 13 residues. DNA for the CDR3: TGCAGTGCCTTGGGGGCAGGGGACTATGGCTACACCTTC. Translated: CSALGAGDYGYTF.

This clonotype has ten or more counts. This chain connects TRBV7-8 to TRBJ2-1, with unresolved D. Germline V gene sequence: CDR1 SGHVS, CDR2 FQNEAQ. Trimming took 3 bases from V and 0 from J, leaving 12 bases between them. This CDR3 comprises 16 residues. DNA for the CDR3: TGTGCCAGCAGCTTCCGGACCCGAAGCTCCTACAATGAGCAGTTCTTC. This encodes CASSFRTRSSYNEQFF.

This clonotype was recorded many times. V and J are TRBV5-1 and TRBJ2-2; unclear D gene. Germline lookup yields CDR1 SGHRS and CDR2 YFSETQ. This CDR3 region has 13 residues. Trimming took off 0 bases at V and 5 bases at J, with 5 bases between the two ends. As DNA, the CDR3 is TGCGCCAGCAGCTTGGCCGTTACCGGGGAGCTGTTTTTT. It codes for CASSLAVTGELFF.

The chain has TRBV28 and TRBJ2-3, with 15 nucleotides matching TRBD2. The CDR3 spans 20 residues. The J segment lost 4 bases and the V segment lost 5 bases, leaving 16 bases of the junction unmatched. Germline CDR1 and CDR2: MDHEN and SYDVKM. The CDR3 DNA reads TGTGCCAGCAGTCCATTCGGACTAGCGGGGGGGCCCGGGGTGGCAGATACGCAGTATTTT. Translated, it gives CASSPFGLAGGPGVADTQYF. Supplemented by reference TRBV28 and TRBJ2-3, the full variable domain reads DVKVTQSSRYLVKRTGEKVFLECVQDMDHENMFWYRQDPGLGLRLIYFSYDVKMKEKGDIPEGYSVSREKKERFSLILESASTNQTSMYLCASSPFGLAGGPGVADTQYFGPGTRLTVL.

This clonotype was detected many times. This chain joins TRBV11-3 and TRBJ2-3; tentative D call: TRBD1 (6 bases). V lost 3 bases and J 5 bases, leaving 12 bases between the germline ends. Germline V gene data show CDR1 as SGHNT and CDR2 as YENEEA. This CDR3 is built from 14 residues. CDR3: CASSLDSSKDTQYF. CDR3 sequence (DNA): TGTGCCAGCAGCTTGGACAGTTCAAAAGATACGCAGTATTTT.

The chain links TRBV7-2 to TRBJ2-2; the match to TRBD1 covers 9 bases. CDR3 length equals 15 residues. Trimming cost V 4 bases and J 3 bases; bases outside gene matches: 3. Germline V gene data show CDR1 as SGHTA and CDR2 as FQGNSA. CDR3 in DNA: TGTGCCAGCAGCTGGCGACAGGGGGACACCGGGGAGCTGTTTTTT. Translating gives CASSWRQGDTGELFF.

This clonotype was observed at least ten times. The V and J genes are TRBV28 and TRBJ2-2; 9 bases align to TRBD2. The CDR3 is made up of 16 amino acids. Looked up from germline, CDR1 is MDHEN and CDR2 is SYDVKM. Trimming at V came to 6 bases and at J to 6 bases, leaving 11 bases not matched to a gene. The CDR3 here is CASSPPYSGGPGELFF. DNA of the CDR3: TGTGCCAGCAGCCCCCCGTATAGCGGGGGCCCCGGGGAGCTGTTTTTT.

This clonotype has a count of ten or more. V is TRBV12-3 or TRBV12-4 and J is TRBJ2-5, with 12 bases matching TRBD2. The CDR3 runs to 14 residues. J gave up 3 bases and V 8 bases, and 4 bases lay outside the gene matches. CDR3 sequence (DNA): TGTGCCAGCGGTGGACTAGCGGGAAAAGAGACCCAGTACTTC. Residues: CASGGLAGKETQYF.

This clonotype was detected a few times. The gene calls are TRBV29-1 and TRBJ2-7; TRBD1 is a possible D gene (5 bases). Germline assignment: CDR1 SQVTM and CDR2 ANQGSEA. The CDR3 runs to 12 residues. V was trimmed by 5 bases and J by 3 bases, leaving 11 bases between them. CDR3 nucleotides: TGCAGCGTTTGGGGCAGGAACTACGAGCAGTACTTC. Translating gives CSVWGRNYEQYF.

CDR3 residues: CASTFGTPNTGELFF. The CDR3 nucleotides read TGTGCCAGCACTTTCGGGACACCGAACACCGGGGAGCTGTTTTTT. The genes are TRBV6-5 and TRBJ2-2; a possible D gene is TRBD1 (6 bases). Between the trimmed V and J ends, which lost 7 bases and 0 bases, there was a span of 12 bases. The CDR3 is made up of 15 amino acids. Looked up from germline, CDR1 is MNHEY and CDR2 is SVGAGI.